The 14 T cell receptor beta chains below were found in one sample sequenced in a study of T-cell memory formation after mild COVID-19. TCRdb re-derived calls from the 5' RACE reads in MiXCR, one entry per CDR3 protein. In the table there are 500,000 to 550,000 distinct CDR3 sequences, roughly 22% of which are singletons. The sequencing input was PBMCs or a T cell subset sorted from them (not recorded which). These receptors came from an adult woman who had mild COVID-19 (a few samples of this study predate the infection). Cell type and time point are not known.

The CDR3 DNA follows: TGTGCCAGCAGCTTAGGAGGGACAGGAGGACAAAAAGAGCAGTTCTTC. As protein: CASSLGGTGGQKEQFF. This chain connects TRBV11-2 to TRBJ2-1, with TRBD1 matching over 8 bases. The V gene's germline CDR1 is SGHAT and CDR2 FQNNGV. The trim removed 1 base at V and 10 bases at J, leaving 12 bases unmatched. The length of the CDR3 is 16 residues.

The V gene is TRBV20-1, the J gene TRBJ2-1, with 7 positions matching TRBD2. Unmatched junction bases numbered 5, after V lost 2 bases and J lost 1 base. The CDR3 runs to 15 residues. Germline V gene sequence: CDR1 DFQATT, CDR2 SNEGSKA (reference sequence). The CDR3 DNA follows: TGCAGTGCTAGATGGCGGGAGAGGTCCTACAATGAGCAGTTCTTC. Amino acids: CSARWRERSYNEQFF.

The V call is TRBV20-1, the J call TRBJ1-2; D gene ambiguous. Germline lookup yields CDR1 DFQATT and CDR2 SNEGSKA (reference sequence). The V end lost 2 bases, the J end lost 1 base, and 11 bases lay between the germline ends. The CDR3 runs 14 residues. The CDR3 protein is CSARSPPLNYGYTF. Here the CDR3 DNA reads TGCAGTGCTAGAAGTCCCCCGCTTAACTATGGCTACACCTTC.

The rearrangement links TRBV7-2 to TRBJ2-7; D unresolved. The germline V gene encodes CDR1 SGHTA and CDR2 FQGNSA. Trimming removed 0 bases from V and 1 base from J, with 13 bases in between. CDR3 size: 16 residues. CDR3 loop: CASSLAWSHVSYEQYF. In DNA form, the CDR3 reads TGTGCCAGCAGCTTAGCGTGGAGCCACGTTTCCTACGAGCAGTACTTC.

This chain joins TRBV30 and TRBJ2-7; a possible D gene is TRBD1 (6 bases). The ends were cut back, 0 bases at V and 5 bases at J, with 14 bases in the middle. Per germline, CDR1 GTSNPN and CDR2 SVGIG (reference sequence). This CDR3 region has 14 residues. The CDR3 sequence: CAWSVGRGPHEQYF. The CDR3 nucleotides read TGTGCCTGGAGTGTAGGCAGGGGTCCCCACGAGCAGTACTTC.

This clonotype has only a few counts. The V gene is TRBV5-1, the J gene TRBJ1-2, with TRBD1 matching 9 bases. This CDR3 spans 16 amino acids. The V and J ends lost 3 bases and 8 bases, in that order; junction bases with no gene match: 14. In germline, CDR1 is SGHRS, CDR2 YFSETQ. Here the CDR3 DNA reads TGCGCCAGCAGCTCACAGGGGGCGCGCGGGTCTGAAGGCTACACCTTC. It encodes CASSSQGARGSEGYTF. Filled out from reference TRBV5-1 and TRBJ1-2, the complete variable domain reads KAGVTQTPRYLIKTRGQQVTLSCSPISGHRSVSWYQQTPGQGLQFLFEYFSETQRNKGNFPGRFSGRQFSNSRSEMNVSTLELGDSALYLCASSSQGARGSEGYTFGSGTRLTVV.

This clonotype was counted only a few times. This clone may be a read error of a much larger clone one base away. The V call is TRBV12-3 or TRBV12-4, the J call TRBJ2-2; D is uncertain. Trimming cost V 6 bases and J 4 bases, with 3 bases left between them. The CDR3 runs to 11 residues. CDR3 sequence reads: CASRSTGELFF. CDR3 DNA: TGTGCCAGCAGGTCCACCGGGGAGCTGTTTTTT.

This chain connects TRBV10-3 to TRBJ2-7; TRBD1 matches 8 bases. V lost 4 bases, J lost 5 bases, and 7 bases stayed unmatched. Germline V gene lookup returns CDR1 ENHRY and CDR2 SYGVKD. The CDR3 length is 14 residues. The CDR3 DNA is TGTGCCATCAGTGGCCACAGGGGGTTGAACGAGCAGTACTTC. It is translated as CAISGHRGLNEQYF.

CDR3 bases: TGTGCTAGTGGTGCCGGGACATCTACCTACGAGCAGTACTTC. Amino acid sequence: CASGAGTSTYEQYF. This chain connects TRBV12-5 to TRBJ2-7, with D perhaps matching TRBD1 (6 bases). Germline CDR1 and CDR2: LGHNT and FRNRAP. This CDR3 region has 14 residues. V gave up 5 bases and J gave up 2 bases, with 13 bases separating them.

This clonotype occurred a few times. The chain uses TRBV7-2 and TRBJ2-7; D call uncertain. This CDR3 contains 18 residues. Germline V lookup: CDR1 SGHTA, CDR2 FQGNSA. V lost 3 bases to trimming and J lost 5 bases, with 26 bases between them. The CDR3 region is CASSFHLGPQRRSHEQYF. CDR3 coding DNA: TGTGCCAGCAGCTTCCACCTTGGCCCGCAGAGGAGATCCCACGAGCAGTACTTC.

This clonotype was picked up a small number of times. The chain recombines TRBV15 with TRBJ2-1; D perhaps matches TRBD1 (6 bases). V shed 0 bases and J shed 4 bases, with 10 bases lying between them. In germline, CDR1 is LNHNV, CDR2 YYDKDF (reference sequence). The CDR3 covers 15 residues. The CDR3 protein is CATSRDGDNYNEQFF. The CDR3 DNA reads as TGTGCCACCAGCAGAGATGGGGACAATTACAATGAGCAGTTCTTC.

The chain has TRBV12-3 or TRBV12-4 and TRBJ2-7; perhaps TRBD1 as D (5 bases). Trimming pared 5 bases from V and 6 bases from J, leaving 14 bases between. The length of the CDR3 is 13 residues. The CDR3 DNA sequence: TGTGCCAGCAGTCACATCCGCAGGGTCGAGCAGTACTTC. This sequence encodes CASSHIRRVEQYF.

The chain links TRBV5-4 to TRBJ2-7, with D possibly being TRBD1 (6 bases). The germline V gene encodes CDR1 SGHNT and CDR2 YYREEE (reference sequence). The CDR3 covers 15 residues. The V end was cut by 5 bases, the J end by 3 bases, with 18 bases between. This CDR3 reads CASRGSGTSSYEQYF. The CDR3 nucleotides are TGTGCCAGCAGAGGGTCCGGGACATCGAGCTACGAGCAGTACTTC.

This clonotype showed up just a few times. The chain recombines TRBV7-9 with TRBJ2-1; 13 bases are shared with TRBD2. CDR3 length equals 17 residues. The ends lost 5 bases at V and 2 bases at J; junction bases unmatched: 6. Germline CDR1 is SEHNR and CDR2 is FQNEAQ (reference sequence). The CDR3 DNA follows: TGTGCCAGCAGCCTGGGACTAGCGGGATTTACCTACAATGAGCAGTTCTTC. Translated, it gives CASSLGLAGFTYNEQFF.